This T cell receptor beta chain was sequenced for a study of graft-versus-host responses after intestinal transplantation. At the level of the study: In this cohort, recipients had multivisceral, liver-intestinal, or isolated intestinal transplants. Tacrolimus and steroids were given for around 3 years to all recipients after anti-thymocyte globulin induction. Study-wide results and caveats: Early post-transplant HvG declines were associated with peak circulating GvH clone levels. The marrow of recipients harbored GvH clones, and ileum or blood showed some of them first.

Germline V CDR1 and CDR2: SGHTA, FQGTGA. The CDR3 is 17 residues long. Trimming took 5 bases from V and 4 from J; bases not matched to a gene: 16. Of note for this clone: The antigen remains unidentified.

Intraepithelial and lamina propria lymphocytes were freed from processed graft tissue. Clones were sequenced by immunoSEQ multiplex PCR, and TCRdb holds only the in-frame ones, with some missing. Of fewer than 20,000 clones detected, 80% appear once; the ten largest clones hold about 20%. The rearrangement joins TRBV7-3 to TRBJ1-2; TRBD1 agrees at 7 bases. The TCR originated in a human patient who received an intestinal transplant, so some T cells may come from the graft donor. The sequences come from ileum tissue, collected roughly 110 days after intestinal transplant. CDR3 sequence reads: CASSPPVGTDYGYGYTF. The CDR3 DNA reads TGTGCCAGCAGCCCCCCGGTAGGGACAGACTATGGCTATGGCTACACCTTC.